These T cell receptor beta chains were read from a single sample in a study of radiation and T cells in renal cell carcinoma. Repertoires were generated with immunoSEQ multiplex PCR, while TCRdb's copy carries only in-frame clones and drops some. This sample has approximately 140,000 clones, with around 90% found just once. This specimen consisted of blood, obtained from a patient whose treatment included radiotherapy and nephrectomy. Receptors were obtained from a woman between 70 and 85 years old with renal cell carcinoma. The CDR3 runs from the conserved cysteine through the conserved F or W. The order of the fields is J gene, D gene, V gene, clone size, CDR3 protein, CDR3 DNA. The D gene is left open where the match is weak. Clone size is stated in some rows and not others, as once, few, many or a class when expanded.

J: TRBJ2-5; D: -; V: TRBV7-6; size: -; CDR3: CASSPSGVETQYF; DNA: TGTGCCAGCAGCCCCAGTGGTGTAGAGACCCAGTACTTC
J: TRBJ1-5; D: -; V: TRBV6-1; size: -; CDR3: CAVKGGGGNQPQHF; DNA: TGTGCCGTAAAGGGTGGGGGTGGCAATCAGCCCCAGCATTTT
J: TRBJ2-1; D: TRBD1; V: TRBV11-2; size: -; CDR3: CASSTGTGVINEQFF; DNA: TGTGCCAGCAGCACCGGGACAGGGGTCATCAATGAGCAGTTCTTC
J: TRBJ2-7; D: TRBD2; V: TRBV4-1; size: -; CDR3: CASSHQGRGVLGEQYF; DNA: TGCGCCAGCAGCCATCAGGGCCGGGGGGTGCTGGGGGAGCAGTACTTC
J: TRBJ1-1; D: -; V: TRBV7-2; size: -; CDR3: CASSLGRANTEAFF; DNA: TGTGCCAGCAGCTTGGGCAGGGCGAACACTGAAGCTTTCTTT
J: TRBJ1-5; D: -; V: TRBV19; size: -; CDR3: CASTERWFQPQHF; DNA: TGTGCCAGTACCGAACGGTGGTTTCAGCCCCAGCATTTT
J: TRBJ2-2; D: -; V: TRBV6-1; size: few; CDR3: CASSRDKNTGELFF; DNA: TGTGCCAGCAGCCGGGACAAGAACACCGGGGAGCTGTTTTTT
J: TRBJ2-7; D: -; V: TRBV5-1; size: -; CDR3: CASSEGQFYEQYF; DNA: TGCGCCAGCAGCGAGGGACAATTCTACGAACAGTACTTC
J: TRBJ1-6; D: -; V: TRBV6-6; size: -; CDR3: CASSYGGDPGLSLHF; DNA: TGTGCCAGCAGTTACGGGGGGGACCCCGGGCTTTCCCTCCACTTT
J: TRBJ1-1; D: -; V: TRBV6-1; size: -; CDR3: CASRIKGNTEAFF; DNA: TGTGCCAGCAGGATAAAAGGGAACACTGAAGCTTTCTTT
J: TRBJ1-2; D: -; V: TRBV7-7; size: -; CDR3: CASSLAQDRYGYTF; DNA: TGTGCTAGCAGCTTAGCGCAGGACAGATATGGCTACACCTTC
J: TRBJ2-5; D: TRBD2; V: TRBV7-2; size: once; CDR3: CASSYTGLAGGKQETQYF; DNA: TGTGCCAGCAGCTATACGGGACTAGCGGGGGGGAAACAAGAGACCCAGTACTTC
J: TRBJ1-5; D: -; V: TRBV6-1; size: -; CDR3: CASLMTGNQPQHF; DNA: TGTGCCAGCCTAATGACCGGCAATCAGCCCCAGCATTTT
J: TRBJ2-6; D: -; V: TRBV7-2; size: -; CDR3: CASSLWSGANVLTF; DNA: TGTGCCAGCAGCTTGTGGTCCGGGGCCAACGTCCTGACTTTC
J: TRBJ2-1; D: -; V: TRBV6-1; size: -; CDR3: CASSGEQGLYNEQFF; DNA: TGTGCCAGCAGTGGGGAACAGGGTCTCTACAATGAGCAGTTCTTC
J: TRBJ1-1; D: -; V: TRBV5-4; size: -; CDR3: CASSLFPTQGPTEAFF; DNA: TGTGCCAGCAGCTTGTTCCCAACACAGGGACCCACTGAAGCTTTCTTT
J: TRBJ1-1; D: -; V: TRBV19; size: -; CDR3: CASMQRRKAFF; DNA: TGTGCCAGTATGCAGAGGAGGAAAGCTTTCTTT
J: TRBJ2-7; D: -; V: TRBV11-2; size: -; CDR3: CASSLGQSYEQYF; DNA: TGTGCCAGCAGCTTAGGTCAGAGCTACGAGCAGTACTTC
J: TRBJ2-6; D: -; V: TRBV7-2; size: -; CDR3: CASSSPEAGANVLTF; DNA: TGTGCCAGCAGCTCCCCAGAGGCTGGGGCCAACGTCCTGACTTTC
J: TRBJ2-7; D: -; V: TRBV2; size: -; CDR3: CASQDGGFDEQYF; DNA: TGTGCCAGTCAGGACGGCGGATTCGACGAGCAGTACTTC
J: TRBJ2-3; D: -; V: TRBV9; size: -; CDR3: CASSASTDTQYF; DNA: TGTGCCAGCAGCGCGAGCACAGATACGCAGTATTTT
J: TRBJ2-1; D: TRBD2; V: TRBV5-1; size: -; CDR3: CASSLGTSGANEQFF; DNA: TGCGCCAGCAGCTTAGGGACTAGCGGGGCTAATGAGCAGTTCTTC
J: TRBJ2-1; D: TRBD1; V: TRBV7-2; size: -; CDR3: CATKPGQGNNEQFF; DNA: TGTGCCACGAAACCGGGACAGGGGAACAATGAGCAGTTCTTC
J: TRBJ2-1; D: TRBD2; V: TRBV9; size: -; CDR3: CASSVQAGGLNEQFF; DNA: TGTGCCAGCAGCGTGCAAGCGGGGGGGCTCAATGAGCAGTTCTTC
J: TRBJ1-6; D: -; V: TRBV7-2; size: -; CDR3: CASSSSGPNSPLHF; DNA: TGTGCCAGCAGTTCCTCGGGACCGAATTCACCCCTCCACTTT
J: TRBJ2-5; D: -; V: TRBV7-2; size: -; CDR3: CASSLNSGSGAQYF; DNA: TGTGCCAGCAGCTTAAACTCGGGCTCAGGGGCCCAGTACTTC
J: TRBJ2-7; D: -; V: TRBV18; size: -; CDR3: CASSPLSTNVRYEQYF; DNA: TGTGCCAGCTCACCCCTCTCGACTAATGTTAGGTACGAGCAGTACTTC
J: TRBJ2-5; D: -; V: TRBV10-3; size: -; CDR3: CAISVRAWGETQYF; DNA: TGTGCCATCAGTGTAAGGGCGTGGGGAGAGACCCAGTACTTC
J: TRBJ2-7; D: -; V: TRBV5-1; size: -; CDR3: CASSLGYEQYF; DNA: TGCGCCAGCAGCTTGGGCTACGAGCAGTACTTC
J: TRBJ2-2; D: -; V: TRBV30; size: -; CDR3: CAWSDANTGELFF; DNA: TGTGCCTGGAGTGACGCGAACACCGGGGAGCTGTTTTTT
J: TRBJ1-5; D: TRBD1; V: TRBV11-2; size: -; CDR3: CASSLGDRGDQPQHF; DNA: TGTGCCAGCAGCTTAGGGGACAGGGGCGATCAGCCCCAGCATTTT
J: TRBJ2-5; D: -; V: TRBV2; size: -; CDR3: CASSDRGGETQYF; DNA: TGTGCCAGCAGTGATAGGGGAGGAGAGACCCAGTACTTC
J: TRBJ2-2; D: TRBD2; V: TRBV5-1; size: -; CDR3: CASSPQPTSGGASGELFF; DNA: TGCGCCAGCAGCCCCCAACCGACTAGCGGGGGGGCCTCCGGGGAGCTGTTTTTT
J: TRBJ2-3; D: -; V: TRBV11-3; size: once; CDR3: CASSLDNGDTQYF; DNA: TGTGCCAGCAGCTTAGATAACGGGGATACGCAGTATTTT
J: TRBJ1-2; D: -; V: TRBV10-3; size: -; CDR3: CAITQENYGYTF; DNA: TGTGCCATCACCCAGGAAAACTATGGCTACACCTTC
J: TRBJ1-3; D: -; V: TRBV21-1; size: -; CDR3: CASSTRQVISGNTIYF; DNA: TGTGCCAGCAGCACCCGACAGGTAATCTCTGGAAACACCATATATTTT
J: TRBJ2-1; D: TRBD1; V: TRBV5-4; size: -; CDR3: CASSLGQGNEQFF; DNA: TGTGCCAGCAGTTTAGGACAGGGGAATGAGCAGTTCTTC
J: TRBJ1-2; D: -; V: TRBV15; size: -; CDR3: CATSREILPAYGYTF; DNA: TGTGCCACCAGCAGAGAGATTCTGCCGGCCTATGGCTACACCTTC